These 31 T cell receptor beta chains originate from one sample sequenced in a study of regulatory T cells in long-lasting Graves disease. Time point in this sample: newly diagnosed GD, antithyroid drugs for less than 3 months. PBMCs provided the RNA from which the TCR library was made. Arm-PCR of CDR3 regions and iRepertoire HTBI primers were used to build TCR beta libraries. TCRdb re-analysed the multiplex PCR reads in MiXCR, keeping a single row per CDR3 protein. Seen here are under 500,000 distinct CDR3 sequences, about 17% observed once, and the top ten hold around 10%. The same sample was also studied in work on T cells in Graves' hyperthyroidism and ophthalmopathy.

This specimen was peripheral blood mononuclear cells (PBMCs), taken at new diagnosis, from a patient treated with antithyroid drugs. Receptor source: a woman in her thirties with Graves disease.

This clonotype occurred many times. The genes are TRBV29-1 and TRBJ1-2, with D uncertain. The CDR3 length is 12 residues. CDR1 is SQVTM and CDR2 is ANQGSEA in the germline V gene. The V and J ends lost 0 bases and 8 bases respectively, with 10 bases between them. In DNA form, the CDR3 reads TGCAGCGTTGAAGATGGAGCCGGAGGCTACACCTTC. This codes for CSVEDGAGGYTF.

This clonotype occurred a few times. The rearrangement joins TRBV28 to TRBJ2-1; TRBD1 matches at 7 bases. Per the germline V gene, CDR1 is MDHEN and CDR2 is SYDVKM. The V gene end was trimmed by 7 bases and the J gene end by 13 bases; junction bases not matched to a gene: 16. The CDR3 loop spans 14 amino acids. CDR3 DNA sequence: TGTGCCAGCATCCGCGCAGGACAGGAGCGATTCCAGTTCTTC. Protein sequence: CASIRAGQERFQFF.

The chain combines TRBV4-1 with TRBJ2-3; 11 nucleotides align to TRBD2. CDR1 MGHRA and CDR2 YSYEKL come from the germline V gene. The ends lost 2 bases at V and 2 bases at J; junction bases unmatched: 9. The CDR3 runs 18 residues. CDR3 amino acids: CASSQSPLTSGVTDTQYF. The CDR3 nucleotides read TGCGCCAGCAGCCAATCCCCTCTGACTAGCGGGGTCACAGATACGCAGTATTTT.

Notes on this clonotype: A much larger clone differs from this one at a single base, so this may be a read error. CDR3 protein: CAGSLRTDNEQFF. CDR3 DNA sequence: TGTGCCGGCAGCCTTCGGACAGACAATGAGCAGTTCTTC. This chain links TRBV7-3 with TRBJ2-1; weak D call: TRBD1 (6 bases). This CDR3 comprises 13 residues. CDR1 and CDR2 from the germline V gene are SGHTA and FQGTGA.

With respect to this clonotype: This could be a read error, since a much larger clone is one nucleotide away. The chain is built from TRBV20-1 and TRBJ2-5; TRBD2 is a possible D gene (6 bases). Germline V gene sequence: CDR1 DFQATT, CDR2 SNEGSKA (reference sequence). The CDR3 contains 11 residues. CDR3 residues: CSARGGETQCF. Written as DNA, the CDR3 is TGCAGTGCTAGGGGGGGAGAGACCCAGTGCTTC.

This sequence joins TRBV7-6 and TRBJ2-7; perhaps TRBD1 as D (5 bases). Deletions cut 5 bases from V and 1 base from J, with 9 bases between. The length of the CDR3 is 13 residues. Germline CDR1 and CDR2: SGHVS and FNYEAQ. The CDR3 reads CASSPRQSYEQYF. The CDR3 region has the DNA TGTGCCAGCAGCCCAAGACAGTCCTACGAGCAGTACTTC.

This clonotype was counted at least ten times. The chain joins TRBV27 to TRBJ2-1; D may correspond to TRBD1 or TRBD2 (5 bases each). The germline V gene has CDR1 MNHEY and CDR2 SMNVEV (reference sequence). V was trimmed by 8 bases and J by 0 bases, leaving 20 bases between them. The length of the CDR3 is 17 residues. In DNA, the CDR3 is TGTGCCAGCGCCCCCGGGGCAGGGCCCAGCTCCTACAATGAGCAGTTCTTC. This gives the protein CASAPGAGPSSYNEQFF.

In its sample, this clonotype was seen a few times. The chain carries TRBV5-1 and TRBJ2-5; 11 bases map to TRBD2. V lost 7 bases, J lost 5 bases, and 10 bases stayed unmatched. CDR3 length: 15 residues. The germline gives CDR1 SGHRS, CDR2 YFSETQ. CDR3 residues: CASRLTSGRGETQYF. CDR3 nucleotide sequence: TGCGCCAGCCGACTTACTAGCGGGAGAGGGGAGACCCAGTACTTC.

This clonotype was recorded a few times. The chain combines TRBV2 with TRBJ2-1; TRBD2 agrees at 9 bases. The end of the DNA fits TRBJ2-5 better, so the J call may be wrong. CDR1 SNHLY and CDR2 FYNNEI come from the germline V gene. The CDR3 is 14 residues long. The CDR3 here is CASNSGRNQETQYF. The DNA of the CDR3 is TGTGCCAGCAATAGCGGGAGAAACCAAGAGACCCAGTACTTC.

The chain has TRBV7-8 and TRBJ1-4; 8 positions agree with TRBD1. CDR3 length equals 16 residues. V lost 1 base and J lost 6; bases outside the gene matches: 7. Germline V lookup: CDR1 SGHVS, CDR2 FQNEAQ. CDR3 nucleotides: TGTGCCAGCAGCTTAGTTATCAGGGGGCTTGATGAAAAACTGTTTTTT. Its protein product is CASSLVIRGLDEKLFF.

There are many counts of this clonotype. This chain uses TRBV28 with TRBJ1-5; D gene unclear. Germline assignment: CDR1 MDHEN and CDR2 SYDVKM. This CDR3 is 12 amino acids long. Trimming took 7 bases from V and 2 from J, leaving 6 bases between them. The CDR3 spells CASMRGNQPQHF. CDR3 DNA sequence: TGTGCCAGCATGCGGGGCAATCAGCCCCAGCATTTT. Full variable domain (missing parts from reference TRBV28 and TRBJ1-5): DVKVTQSSRYLVKRTGEKVFLECVQDMDHENMFWYRQDPGLGLRLIYFSYDVKMKEKGDIPEGYSVSREKKERFSLILESASTNQTSMYLCASMRGNQPQHFGDGTRLSIL.

Many counts were recorded for this clonotype. V usage is TRBV28 and J usage is TRBJ2-7; D unresolved. Germline V CDR1 and CDR2: MDHEN, SYDVKM. There are 15 residues in the CDR3. V was cut by 5 bases and J by 0 bases, with 14 bases left in between. CDR3 region: CASSQTADLSYEQYF. The CDR3 coding sequence is TGTGCCAGCAGTCAGACGGCGGATCTCTCCTACGAGCAGTACTTC.

V is TRBV20-1 and J is TRBJ2-5; no definite D call. V was trimmed by 3 bases and J by 1 base, leaving 12 bases between them. The V gene's germline CDR1 is DFQATT and CDR2 SNEGSKA (reference sequence). This CDR3 is built from 14 residues. CDR3 coding DNA: TGCAGTGCTAGGATAAGGACGGGCCAAGAGACCCAGTACTTC. Its protein is CSARIRTGQETQYF.

This clonotype was observed a few times. The CDR3 here is CSVEDPGTAYEQYF. In nucleotides, the CDR3 is TGCAGCGTTGAAGATCCTGGGACAGCCTACGAGCAGTACTTC. The genes are TRBV29-1 and TRBJ2-7; TRBD1 agrees at 7 bases. The length of the CDR3 is 14 residues. Losses at the gene ends were 0 bases for V and 2 bases for J; bases not matched to a gene: 4. The germline V gene has CDR1 SQVTM and CDR2 ANQGSEA.

For this clonotype: A much larger clone sits a single nucleotide away, making a read error possible. The chain links TRBV10-3 to TRBJ2-7; perhaps TRBD2 as D (5 bases). The CDR3 loop spans 13 amino acids. Per germline, CDR1 ENHRY and CDR2 SYGVKD. For the CDR3, the DNA is TGTGCCATCAAACGGGGAATTTTCTACGAGCGGTACTTC. As protein: CAIKRGIFYERYF.

This clonotype was seen ten or more times. The rearrangement links TRBV7-2 to TRBJ2-7, with 11 bases that match TRBD2. The germline gives CDR1 SGHTA, CDR2 FQGNSA. The CDR3 is 18 amino acids. Unmatched junction bases numbered 11, after V lost 1 base and J lost 3 bases. CDR3 protein: CASSLVPSGRLTYYEQYF. CDR3 nucleotide sequence: TGTGCCAGCAGCTTAGTACCTAGCGGGAGGTTAACATACTACGAGCAGTACTTC.

The V call is TRBV19, the J call TRBJ1-2; D gene unclear. Looked up from germline, CDR1 is LNHDA and CDR2 is SQIVND (reference sequence). This CDR3 has 13 amino acids. The V end lost 7 bases, the J end lost 7 bases, and 16 bases lay between the germline ends. The CDR3 DNA reads as TGTGCCAGTATCGGAGAGGGAGTCCGTGGCTACACCTTC. This translates into CASIGEGVRGYTF.

The chain's CDR3 is CSVEGPWGNYGYTF. DNA for the CDR3: TGCAGCGTTGAAGGCCCCTGGGGGAACTATGGCTACACCTTC. The chain recombines TRBV29-1 with TRBJ1-2, with TRBD1 as a possible D gene (5 bases). From germline, CDR1 is SQVTM and CDR2 ANQGSEA. The V end was cut by 1 base, the J end by 2 bases, with 11 bases between. The CDR3 runs 14 residues. The entire variable domain, with the rest obtained from reference TRBV29-1 and TRBJ1-2, is as follows: SAVISQKPSRDICQRGTSLTIQCQVDSQVTMMFWYRQQPGQSLTLIATANQGSEATYESGFVIDKFPISRPNLTFSTLTVSNMSPEDSSIYLCSVEGPWGNYGYTFGSGTRLTVV.

This sequence joins TRBV7-9 and TRBJ2-3; D is perhaps TRBD2 (6 bases). The V gene lost 2 bases and the J gene lost 2 bases, with 17 bases spanning the gap. Germline V gene lookup returns CDR1 SEHNR and CDR2 FQNEAQ (reference sequence). CDR3 length: 17 amino acids. The CDR3 DNA reads TGTGCCAGCAGCTTACCCAAAGCGGGTCCGGTCACAGATACGCAGTATTTT. As protein: CASSLPKAGPVTDTQYF.

This clonotype was counted at least ten times. Written as DNA, the CDR3 is TGTGCCATCAGTGAGTCCGGGACAGGGAATGAAAAACTGTTTTTT. This codes for CAISESGTGNEKLFF. V and J are TRBV10-3 and TRBJ1-4; 9 bases line up with TRBD1. The CDR3 consists of 15 residues. Germline V gene lookup returns CDR1 ENHRY and CDR2 SYGVKD. V was clipped by 0 bases and J by 5 bases; unmatched bases: 1.

Ten or more counts support this clonotype. The gene calls are TRBV10-3 and TRBJ2-7; either TRBD1 or TRBD2 may supply D (5 bases each). V was shortened by 4 bases and J by 3 bases, with 16 bases between the two germline ends. The CDR3 covers 15 residues. Germline V gene data show CDR1 as ENHRY and CDR2 as SYGVKD. This chain's CDR3 is CAISGGNSGHYEQYF. CDR3 in DNA: TGTGCCATCAGTGGAGGGAACAGCGGACACTACGAGCAGTACTTC.

This clonotype was recorded at least ten times. This sequence joins TRBV28 and TRBJ2-1; 8 nucleotides match TRBD2. Germline-derived CDR1 and CDR2 are MDHEN and SYDVKM. V shed 1 base and J 6 bases; nucleotides not matched to a gene: 5. The CDR3 loop spans 15 amino acids. The CDR3 protein is CASSLSGLGGNEQFF. Written as DNA, the CDR3 is TGTGCCAGCAGTTTATCGGGACTAGGGGGCAATGAGCAGTTCTTC.

On this clonotype itself: A junction end diverges from the germline sequence, so it may reflect a read error. The gene calls are TRBV30 and TRBJ1-2, with D hard to call. Per the germline V gene, CDR1 is GTSNPN and CDR2 is SVGIG (reference sequence). The CDR3 loop spans 13 amino acids. The DNA for the CDR3 is TGTGCCTGGAATCAGCAAATTAACTATGGCTCCACCTTC. It specifies CAWNQQINYGSTF. Filled out from reference TRBV30 and TRBJ1-2, the complete variable domain reads SQTIHQWPATLVQPVGSPLSLECTVEGTSNPNLYWYRQAAGRGLQLLFYSVGIGQISSEVPQNLSASRPQDRQFILSSKKLLLSDSGFYLCAWNQQINYGSTFGSGTRLTVV.

This clonotype was counted only a few times. The chain uses TRBV7-8 and TRBJ1-3; D not resolved. V lost 1 base and J lost 0, with 4 bases in between. The CDR3 totals 14 residues. Looked up from germline, CDR1 is SGHVS and CDR2 is FQNEAQ. CDR3 in amino acids: CASSLVPSGNTIYF. The DNA for the CDR3 is TGTGCCAGCAGCTTAGTACCCTCTGGAAACACCATATATTTT.

This clonotype was observed at least ten times. This chain joins TRBV27 and TRBJ1-5; D may be TRBD1 (6 bases). The CDR3 is 17 residues long. Germline V gene lookup returns CDR1 MNHEY and CDR2 SMNVEV (reference sequence). V gave up 5 bases and J gave up 0 bases, with 17 bases separating them. DNA of the CDR3: TGTGCCAGCAGTCCGGCAGGGGAACCATATAGCAATCAGCCCCAGCATTTT. It translates to CASSPAGEPYSNQPQHF.

This clonotype appeared many times. This chain connects TRBV5-1 to TRBJ2-5, with 9 bases aligning to TRBD2. The CDR3 is 16 residues long. V shed 0 bases and J 2 bases; nucleotides not matched to a gene: 5. Germline values: CDR1 SGHRS, CDR2 YFSETQ. CDR3 in DNA: TGCGCCAGCAGCTTGGCCGTTAGCGGGGGACAAGAGACCCAGTACTTC. Translating gives CASSLAVSGGQETQYF.

Remarks on this clonotype: Being one base from a much bigger clone, this may be a read error. The rearrangement joins TRBV11-2 to TRBJ2-3; D possibly corresponds to TRBD2 (5 bases). CDR3 length equals 12 residues. Germline V lookup: CDR1 SGHAT, CDR2 FQNNGV. The ends were cut back, 5 bases at V and 6 bases at J, with 9 bases in the middle. CDR3 DNA: TGTGCCAGCAGCCGAGTAGCGGATACGCAGTATTTT. Translation: CASSRVADTQYF.

This clonotype was observed many times. The V call is TRBV2, the J call TRBJ2-1; 8 nucleotides line up with TRBD2. V dropped 2 bases and J dropped 2; count of bases not matched to a gene: 14. Per germline, CDR1 SNHLY and CDR2 FYNNEI. This CDR3 region has 19 residues. The CDR3 sequence: CASSERGGLAGRTYNEQFF. CDR3 nucleotides: TGTGCCAGCAGTGAACGTGGGGGGCTAGCGGGCCGCACCTACAATGAGCAGTTCTTC.

The table lists this clonotype with many counts. The chain employs TRBV11-2 and TRBJ2-3; D ambiguous. The CDR3 runs 13 residues. Germline loops: CDR1 SGHAT, CDR2 FQNNGV. V lost 1 base, J lost 2 bases, and 4 bases lay in between. CDR3 protein: CASSLGLTDTQYF. The CDR3 DNA reads TGTGCCAGCAGCTTAGGGCTCACAGATACGCAGTATTTT.

Ten or more counts support this clonotype. The rearrangement joins TRBV12-3 or TRBV12-4 to TRBJ2-5; 14 bases are a match to TRBD2. The CDR3 totals 20 residues. V lost 2 bases, J lost 3 bases, and 14 bases stayed unmatched. CDR3: CASSLRIGGLAGGVKETQYF. Here the CDR3 DNA reads TGTGCCAGCAGTTTAAGGATTGGAGGACTAGCGGGAGGTGTTAAAGAGACCCAGTACTTC.

The gene calls are TRBV18 and TRBJ2-7; the match to TRBD2 covers 13 bases. In germline, CDR1 is KGHSH, CDR2 LQKENI. The CDR3 extends over 19 amino acids. J gave up 3 bases and V 4 bases, and 15 bases lay outside the gene matches. The CDR3 sequence: CASSQLFRTSGSIGYEQYF. For the CDR3, the DNA is TGTGCCAGCTCACAACTCTTTAGGACTAGCGGGAGTATAGGCTACGAGCAGTACTTC.